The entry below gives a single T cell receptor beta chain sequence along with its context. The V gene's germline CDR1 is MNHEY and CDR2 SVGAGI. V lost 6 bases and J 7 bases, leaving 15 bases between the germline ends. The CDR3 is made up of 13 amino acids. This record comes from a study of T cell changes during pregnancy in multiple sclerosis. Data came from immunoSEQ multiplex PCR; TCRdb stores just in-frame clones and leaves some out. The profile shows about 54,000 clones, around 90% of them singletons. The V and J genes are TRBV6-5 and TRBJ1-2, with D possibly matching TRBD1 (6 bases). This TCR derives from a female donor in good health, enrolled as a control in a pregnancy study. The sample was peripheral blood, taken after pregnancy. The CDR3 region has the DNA TGTGCCAGCAGAAACGGGGCAGGGGCTGGCTACACCTTC. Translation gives CASRNGAGAGYTF.